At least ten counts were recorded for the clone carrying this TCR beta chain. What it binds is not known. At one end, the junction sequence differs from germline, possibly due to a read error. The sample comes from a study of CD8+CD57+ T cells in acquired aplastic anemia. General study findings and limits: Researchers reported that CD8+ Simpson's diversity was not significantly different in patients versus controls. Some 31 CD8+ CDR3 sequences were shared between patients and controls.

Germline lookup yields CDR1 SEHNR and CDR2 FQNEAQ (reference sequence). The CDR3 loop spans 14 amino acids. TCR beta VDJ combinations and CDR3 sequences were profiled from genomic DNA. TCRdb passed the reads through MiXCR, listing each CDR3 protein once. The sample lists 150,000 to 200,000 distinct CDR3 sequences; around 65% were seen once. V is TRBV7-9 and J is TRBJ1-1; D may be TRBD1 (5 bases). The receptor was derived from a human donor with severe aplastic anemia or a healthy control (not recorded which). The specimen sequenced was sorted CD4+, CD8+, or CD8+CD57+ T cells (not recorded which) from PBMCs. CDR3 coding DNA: TGTGCCAGCAACTTAGGAGGGGAGAACACTGAAGCTTTCTTT. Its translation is CASNLGGENTEAFF.